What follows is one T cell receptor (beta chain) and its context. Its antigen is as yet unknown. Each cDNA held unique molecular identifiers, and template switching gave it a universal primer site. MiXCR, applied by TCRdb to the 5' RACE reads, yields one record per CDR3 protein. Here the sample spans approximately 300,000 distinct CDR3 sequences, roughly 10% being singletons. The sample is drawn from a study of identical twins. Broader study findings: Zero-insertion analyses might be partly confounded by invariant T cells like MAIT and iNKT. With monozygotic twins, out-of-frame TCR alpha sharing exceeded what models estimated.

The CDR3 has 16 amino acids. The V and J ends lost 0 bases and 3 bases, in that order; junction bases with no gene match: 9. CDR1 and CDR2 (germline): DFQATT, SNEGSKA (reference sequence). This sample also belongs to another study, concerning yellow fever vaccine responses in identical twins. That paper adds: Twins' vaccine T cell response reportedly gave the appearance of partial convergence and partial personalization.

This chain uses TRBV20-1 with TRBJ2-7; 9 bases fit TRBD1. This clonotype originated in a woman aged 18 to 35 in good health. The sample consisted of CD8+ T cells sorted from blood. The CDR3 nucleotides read TGCAGTGCTAGAGATTTGGACAGGGGCCTAAGCTACGAGCAGTACTTC. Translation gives CSARDLDRGLSYEQYF.